One T cell receptor (beta chain) is described in this entry. Its antigen target is currently unknown. Base qualities are not recorded, but no much larger clone differs from it by a single base. These data belong to a study of cytomegalovirus exposure and HLA in healthy donors (dated by TCRdb to 2015 to 2018). General notes on the study: An earlier analysis of more than 550 of the donors reported approximately 260 Gb of sequence data and about 120 million unique TCR beta sequences obtained from about 179 million T cells. The T cell repertoires of several hundred subjects were profiled by immunosequencing and related to cytomegalovirus serostatus. The number of typed donors differed by locus: 629-630 for A, B, C, DRB1 and DQB1; approximately 520 for DQA1; approximately 600 for DPA1; and 450 to 480 for DPB1. The study aimed to test whether cataloging public T cell receptors could reveal signatures of past pathogen exposure. Donor age, sex, ethnicity and CMV serostatus were compiled alongside the repertoire data. An earlier analysis of several hundred of the donors used high-throughput TCR beta sequencing to judge whether each TCR beta V gene segment behaved as functional or pseudogenic. Every repertoire in the discovery cohort had been generated on one and the same sequencing platform. Roughly 5 DR-DQ haplotypes were handled as single units for association and clustering, since linkage in the cohort was strong. An early release covering 550 to 700 HLA-typed donors comprised approximately 290 gigabases of sequencing data and 65 million to 100 million unique TCR sequences. In a later genetic analysis, genome-wide SNP genotypes for 398 of the 666 donors were used, and that subset was treated as a discovery cohort. The later analysis used no new phenotypic data to find candidate immune exposures, relying instead on TCR beta sequences and their occurrence across donors. Among some 400 genotyped donors of the cohort, an average of approximately 230,000 unique TCR beta nucleotide sequences were sequenced per donor, about a sixth of them non-productive. The study combined high-throughput TCR immunosequencing, statistical association of individual TCRs with disease status, and machine learning to predict cytomegalovirus infection status. Among the roughly 400 genotyped donors, roughly 80% belonged to the genetic ancestry cluster associated with self-reported Caucasian donors. Besides the first cohort of around 700 subjects, a separate validation cohort made up of 120 different subjects was used. HLA typing covered class I and class II loci at four-digit resolution. A later analysis re-examined previously published TCR beta repertoires from just over 650 donors and added high-resolution HLA genotyping to investigate patterns of TCR occurrence. The study at large found these results: A total of roughly 160 TCR beta chains were listed by the study as associated with cytomegalovirus. The classifier was reported to diagnose cytomegalovirus status with high specificity and sensitivity in both the original cohort and the validation cohort. A further reported finding was that TCR beta sequences accurately predicted the HLA-A and HLA-B alleles for most subjects in the first cohort. An association between a missense DCLRE1C variant and V-gene and J-gene trimming of TCR beta chains was found in a later genetic analysis and replicated in an independent cohort. It was suggested by the authors that the approach could potentially be generalized to other disease states and immunological phenotypes. In a later analysis, over 15,000 TCR beta sequences were associated with specific HLA alleles at a false discovery rate of 0.05. According to a later analysis, parvovirus B19, influenza, CMV and Epstein-Barr virus appeared linked to several top co-occurrence clusters. For the cohort, immune exposure information was limited to CMV serostatus. In a later analysis, the rate of TCR association differed among HLA loci, with DRB1 alleles having the most associated TCRs and HLA-C alleles having the fewest. Roughly 15 rarely observed V segments, including chromosome 9 orphons, were excluded from the earlier analysis of approximately 600 of the donors because counts were too low. Across donors, most TCR sequences were observed very rarely, whereas some public TCRs were present in many individuals. Presence/absence analyses assumed roughly uniform sequencing depth across donors, an assumption that may not hold. The cohort was sequenced for TCR beta chains only, and without alpha or paired-chain data the features that could be detected were limited. Because some donors lacked HLA typing at each locus, the association tests relied only on the typed subset. Linkage disequilibrium might explain the correlated functional status among segregating V segments, but an unknown experimental factor could not be excluded. Three of the identified cytomegalovirus-associated TCR beta chains were confirmed in vitro to be specific for cytomegalovirus antigens. A later genetic analysis reported fewer N-insertions in productive TCRs among donors in an Asian-associated ancestry cluster than the roughly 700-donor mean. A later analysis found that HLA-associated TCR beta chains were more clonally expanded and had lower generation probabilities than equally common non-associated chains. Most CMV-associated TCR beta chains appeared to be HLA-restricted in a later analysis, and the HLA associations seemed to be driven largely by CMV exposure. Strong co-occurrence of HLA alleles, especially DR and DQ, made assigning TCR associations to individual alleles difficult. The sequencing pipeline was judged likely to have produced a cluster of highly shared sequence variants as a technical artifact. In an earlier analysis of some 550 of the donors, most TCR beta V segments were observed in productive rearrangements about 90% or about 30% of the time, broadly matching IMGT annotations.

Receptor libraries were prepared by the immunoSEQ multiplex PCR assay. A mixture of 60 forward primers for TCR Vbeta segments and 13 reverse primers for TCR Jbeta segments was used in the multiplex PCR. Amplification of the CDR3 region of rearranged TCR beta genes was performed with a multiplex PCR assay on genomic DNA. On the Illumina HiSeq System, the amplified TCR beta libraries were sequenced as 87-base-pair reads. Turning to the authors' computational methods: In a later analysis, some 80 million unique TCR beta chains were counted across the 650 to 750 repertoires, and around 10 million of these chains were shared by at least two donors. Raw reads were error-corrected and collapsed into unique sequences with a nearest-neighbor algorithm that merged closely related sequences to remove PCR and sequencing errors. To assign V, D and J gene segments, CDR3 sequences were aligned to IMGT reference sequences. Each retained sequence needed at least a six-nucleotide match to both a V gene segment and a J gene segment. Rearrangements were classified as productive when the CDR3 lacked stop codons and remained in frame with V and J, and all other rearrangements were classified as non-productive. Following IMGT convention, CDR3 was defined as the stretch from the second conserved V-encoded cysteine to the conserved J-encoded phenylalanine. Sequences without an unambiguous match to a single V gene segment were excluded from the earlier analysis of about 630 of the donors. An earlier analysis of several hundred of the donors classified V segments as functional when productive rearrangements were above 56.7% and as segregating when the standard deviation between donors was above 5%. To diagnose cytomegalovirus status from the catalog of TCR beta chain sequences, a statistical classification framework was built. V and J gene assignment, in a later analysis, came from comparing TCR nucleotide sequences with IMGT/GENE-DB human TR gene sequences. The TCRdist pipeline was used in a later analysis to assign CDR3 sequences and most-parsimonious VDJ recombination scenarios. In a later analysis, each TCR beta chain was defined by its CDR3 amino acid sequence together with its V-gene family, and reads without a unique V-gene family were excluded. As a way to deal with suspected cross-contamination and a sequencing artifact, a later analysis dropped hundreds of nucleotide sequences that were highly shared and had low generation probability. For each public chain, a later analysis derived a clonal expansion index from normalized ranks of inferred template counts within each repertoire. In a later analysis, generation probabilities were computed with a VDJ recombination model fitted to out-of-frame rearrangements, and the resulting probabilities were checked against IGoR. Hypergeometric tests were used in a later analysis to score TCR-TCR, TCR-HLA and TCR-CMV co-occurrence, with a repertoire-size bias correction applied to the TCR pairs. A later analysis estimated false discovery rates by permuting HLA or CMV assignments 20 times. In a later analysis, co-occurring TCRs were grouped using DBSCAN, with TCRdist sequence similarity added in when clustering inside HLA-allele-positive subsets. Repertoires with fewer than 30,000 or more than 120,000 public chains, plus five repertoires with anomalous nucleotide sharing, were excluded from co-occurrence clustering. This is the immuneACCESS table as TCRdb keeps it, with only in-frame sequences that have V and J called. A part of the clones is gone; compared with another copy, unresolved V genes explain less than half, and the rest is unexplained. V and J calls and clone size are those listed in that table; D and trimming were worked out from the DNA. This sample holds 200,000 to 250,000 clones; roughly 83% were observed only once. The biggest ten clones account for 0.71% of the sample.

The cohort consisted of approximately 690 healthy bone marrow donors. At the time of sampling, all cohort members were nominally healthy, though unrecorded immune exposures were likely present. The donor was CMV seronegative and was included in the group of hundreds of seronegative cohort members. A peripheral blood sample was collected from each donor, and TCR beta sequencing was performed on peripheral blood mononuclear cells. Genomic DNA was extracted from the blood cell samples with the Qiagen DNeasy Blood Extraction Kit. Sequenced material: PBMCs. This receptor was taken from a boy younger than 10 in good health and CMV-seronegative.

Here is the DNA: TGTGCCAGCAGCCAATCCGGGCTAGCGGGAGGGACCGGGGAGCTGTTTTTT. It encodes CASSQSGLAGGTGELFF. This chain is built from TRBV14 and TRBJ2-2; 12 central bases correspond to TRBD2. Its CDR3 holds 17 amino acids, cysteine through phenylalanine. CDR3 DNA is the only sequence kept; it has 51 bases, read in frame from the first base. Germline trimming amounts to 2 bases on V and 5 bases on J, with 6 as the count of junction bases outside the gene matches. CDR1 is given as SGHDN and CDR2 as FVKESK, both from the germline V gene.